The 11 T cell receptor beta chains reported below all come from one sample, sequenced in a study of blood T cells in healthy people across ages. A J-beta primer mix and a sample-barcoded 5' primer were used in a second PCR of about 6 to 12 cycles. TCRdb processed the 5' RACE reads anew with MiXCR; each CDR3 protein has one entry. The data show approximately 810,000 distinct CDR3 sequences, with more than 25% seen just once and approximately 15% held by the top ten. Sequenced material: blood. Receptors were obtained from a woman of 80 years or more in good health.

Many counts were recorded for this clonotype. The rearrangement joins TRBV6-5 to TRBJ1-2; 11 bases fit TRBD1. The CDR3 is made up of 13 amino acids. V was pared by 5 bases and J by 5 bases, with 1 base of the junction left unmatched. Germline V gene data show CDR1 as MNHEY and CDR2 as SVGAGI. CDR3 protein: CASSGTGGYGYTF. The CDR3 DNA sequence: TGTGCCAGCAGTGGGACAGGGGGGTATGGCTACACCTTC.

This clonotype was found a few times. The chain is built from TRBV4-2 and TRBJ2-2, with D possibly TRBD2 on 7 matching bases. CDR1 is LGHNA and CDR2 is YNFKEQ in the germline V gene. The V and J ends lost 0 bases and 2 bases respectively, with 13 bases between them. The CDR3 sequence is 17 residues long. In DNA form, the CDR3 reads TGTGCCAGCAGCCAAGAACCGGGGGGCCTTAACACCGGGGAGCTGTTTTTT. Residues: CASSQEPGGLNTGELFF.

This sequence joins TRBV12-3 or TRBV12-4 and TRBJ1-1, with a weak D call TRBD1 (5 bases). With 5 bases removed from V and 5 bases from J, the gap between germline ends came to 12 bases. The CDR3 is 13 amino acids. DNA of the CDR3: TGTGCCAGCAGTACAGCCGGGGGGACTGAAGCTTTCTTT. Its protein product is CASSTAGGTEAFF.

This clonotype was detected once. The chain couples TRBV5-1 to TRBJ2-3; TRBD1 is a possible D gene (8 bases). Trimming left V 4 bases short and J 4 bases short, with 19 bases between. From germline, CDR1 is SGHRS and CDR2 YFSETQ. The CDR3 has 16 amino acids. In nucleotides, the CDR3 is TGCGCCAGCAGCCCCGCAAGGACAGGGAGGGCAGATACGCAGTATTTT. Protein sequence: CASSPARTGRADTQYF.

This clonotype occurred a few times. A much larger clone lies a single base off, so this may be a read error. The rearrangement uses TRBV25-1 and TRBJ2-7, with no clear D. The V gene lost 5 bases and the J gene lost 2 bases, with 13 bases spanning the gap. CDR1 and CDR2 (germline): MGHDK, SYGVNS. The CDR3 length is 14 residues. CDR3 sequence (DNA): TGTGCCAGCAGTAAAGTGGGGATCCCCTACGAGCAGTACTTC. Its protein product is CASSKVGIPYEQYF.

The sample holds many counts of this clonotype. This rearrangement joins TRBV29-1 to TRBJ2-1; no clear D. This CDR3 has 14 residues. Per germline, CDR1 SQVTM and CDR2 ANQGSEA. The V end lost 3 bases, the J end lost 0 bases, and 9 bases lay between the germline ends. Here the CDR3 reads CSVEAGPSYNEQFF. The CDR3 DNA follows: TGCAGCGTTGAGGCAGGTCCCTCCTACAATGAGCAGTTCTTC.

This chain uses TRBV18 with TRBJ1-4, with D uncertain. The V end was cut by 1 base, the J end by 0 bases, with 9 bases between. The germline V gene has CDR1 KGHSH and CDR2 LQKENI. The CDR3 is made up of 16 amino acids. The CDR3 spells CASSPRTFSTNEKLFF. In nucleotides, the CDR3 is TGTGCCAGCTCACCACGGACGTTTTCAACTAATGAAAAACTGTTTTTT.

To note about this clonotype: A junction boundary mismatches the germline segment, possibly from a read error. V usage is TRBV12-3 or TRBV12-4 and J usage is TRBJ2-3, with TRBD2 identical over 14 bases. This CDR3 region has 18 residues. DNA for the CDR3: TGTGCCAGCAGTTGGGGCCGGGGACTAGCGGGGGTACCAGATGCGCAGTATTTT. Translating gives CASSWGRGLAGVPDAQYF.

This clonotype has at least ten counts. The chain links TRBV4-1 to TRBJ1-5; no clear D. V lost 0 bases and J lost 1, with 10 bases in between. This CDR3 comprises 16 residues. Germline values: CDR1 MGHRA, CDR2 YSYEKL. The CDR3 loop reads CASSQDPGISNQPQHF. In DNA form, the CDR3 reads TGCGCCAGCAGCCAAGACCCCGGTATAAGCAATCAGCCCCAGCATTTT.

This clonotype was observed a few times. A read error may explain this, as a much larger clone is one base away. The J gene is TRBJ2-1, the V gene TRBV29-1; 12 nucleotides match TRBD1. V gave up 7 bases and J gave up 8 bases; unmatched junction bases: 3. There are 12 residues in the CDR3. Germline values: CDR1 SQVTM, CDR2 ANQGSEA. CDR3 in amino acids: CSAGTGGHEQFF. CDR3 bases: TGCAGCGCCGGGACAGGGGGCCATGAGCAGTTCTTC.

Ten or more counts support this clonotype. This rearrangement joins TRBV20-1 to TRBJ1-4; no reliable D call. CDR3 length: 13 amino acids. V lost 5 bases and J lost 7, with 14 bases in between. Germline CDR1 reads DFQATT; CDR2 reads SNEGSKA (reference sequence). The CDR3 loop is CSARTPGGEKLFF. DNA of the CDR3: TGCAGTGCTCGGACGCCCGGCGGTGAAAAACTGTTTTTT.